This T cell receptor beta chain was sequenced for a study of blood T cell repertoires in COVID-19. The data were produced by immunoSEQ multiplex PCR, yet TCRdb's version contains in-frame clones alone and is incomplete. There are about 170,000 clones in the sample; approximately 81% occur only once, and about 3% lies in the top ten. The CDR3 sequence is 14 residues long. Germline V gives CDR1 SGDLS, CDR2 YYNGEE. The J segment lost 7 bases and the V segment lost 4 bases, leaving 9 bases of the junction unmatched. The TCR sequence derives from a human donor with acute or convalescent COVID-19. The donor label of this sample is uncertain. The rearrangement joins TRBV9 to TRBJ1-1; 8 bases align to TRBD1. The source material was peripheral blood. This chain's CDR3 is CASSTTGTGFEAFF. The CDR3 DNA is TGTGCCAGCAGCACGACCGGGACAGGCTTTGAAGCTTTCTTT.